These 18 T cell receptor beta chains share one sample of origin, sequenced in a study of graft-versus-host responses after intestinal transplantation. TCRdb keeps only in-frame clones here, not all; method: immunoSEQ multiplex PCR. The data hold approximately 76,000 clones, with under 90% observed a single time. These receptors' antigens are unknown. Sequencing was performed on unstimulated CD4+ T cells sorted from spleen or lymph node cells, taken before transplant. These receptors all come from a human donor who was the organ donor for an intestinal transplant.

The chain couples TRBV18 to TRBJ2-1; D gene ambiguous. This CDR3 region has 13 residues. V was shortened by 3 bases and J by 5 bases, with 8 bases between the two germline ends. Germline assignment: CDR1 KGHSH and CDR2 LQKENI. CDR3 nucleotides: TGTGCCAGCTCACCGAGGCTTAACAATGAGCAGTTCTTC. Amino acids: CASSPRLNNEQFF.

V gene TRBV19 combines with J gene TRBJ1-4, with D unresolved. The germline gives CDR1 LNHDA, CDR2 SQIVND (reference sequence). This CDR3 is 13 amino acids long. V lost 6 bases and J 3 bases, leaving 8 bases between the germline ends. For the CDR3, the DNA is TGTGCCAGTAGCATTAGCTCTAATGAAAAACTGTTTTTT. Amino acid sequence: CASSISSNEKLFF.

A note on this clone: Its ends do not fully match the called genes, so a read error is possible. The CDR3 DNA sequence: TGTGCCAGCAGCTTAGTAGCGACCAACTCTGAAAACACCATATATTTT. This encodes CASSLVATNSENTIYF. The V gene is TRBV7-2, the J gene TRBJ1-3; D gene unclear. This CDR3 contains 16 residues. Germline loops: CDR1 SGHTA, CDR2 FQGNSA.

This clone was observed a handful of times. V and J are TRBV7-9 and TRBJ2-2; D unclear. Germline V gene lookup returns CDR1 SEHNR and CDR2 FQNEAQ (reference sequence). CDR3 length: 14 residues. The V end lost 6 bases, the J end lost 4 bases, and 12 bases lay between the germline ends. The CDR3 loop is CASSQDTLTGELFF. The CDR3 nucleotides are TGTGCCAGCAGTCAGGATACACTCACCGGGGAGCTGTTTTTT.

This chain links TRBV7-2 with TRBJ1-2; 9 positions agree with TRBD1. V was clipped by 5 bases and J by 3 bases; unmatched bases: 7. Germline CDR1 is SGHTA and CDR2 is FQGNSA. The CDR3 covers 15 residues. For the CDR3, the DNA is TGTGCCAGCAGCCTACAGGGGGCGACCCACTATGGCTACACCTTC. Translating it yields CASSLQGATHYGYTF. Full variable domain (rest looked up from reference TRBV7-2 and TRBJ1-2): GAGVSQSPSNKVTEKGKDVELRCDPISGHTALYWYRQSLGQGLEFLIYFQGNSAPDKSGLPSDRFSAERTGGSVSTLTIQRTQQEDSAVYLCASSLQGATHYGYTFGSGTRLTVV.

The chain is built from TRBV6-5 and TRBJ1-4, with a possible D match to TRBD1 (6 bases). V shed 7 bases and J shed 0 bases, with 9 bases lying between them. The CDR3 has 14 amino acids. Germline assignment: CDR1 MNHEY and CDR2 SVGAGI. The CDR3 sequence: CASKRGSTNEKLFF. DNA of the CDR3: TGTGCCAGCAAAAGGGGGTCAACTAATGAAAAACTGTTTTTT.

The V and J genes are TRBV11-2 and TRBJ2-2; 7 nucleotides match TRBD1. Germline trimming cut 4 bases from V and 0 bases from J; bases unmatched to any gene: 2. CDR1 and CDR2 from the germline V gene are SGHAT and FQNNGV. The CDR3 totals 15 residues. The CDR3 DNA reads as TGTGCCAGCAGCTGGGGGACAGCGAACACCGGGGAGCTGTTTTTT. It encodes CASSWGTANTGELFF.

This chain uses TRBV20-1 with TRBJ2-1; 10 bases are a match to TRBD2. The CDR3 is 11 amino acids. The germline gives CDR1 DFQATT, CDR2 SNEGSKA (reference sequence). The V and J ends lost 3 bases and 11 bases, in that order; junction bases with no gene match: 1. CDR3 loop: CSARTSGQQFF. As DNA, the CDR3 is TGCAGTGCTAGGACTAGCGGGCAGCAGTTCTTC.

The V gene is TRBV6-4, the J gene TRBJ1-2; 12 bases match TRBD1. From germline, CDR1 is MRHNA and CDR2 SNTAGT. The CDR3 extends over 14 amino acids. J gave up 7 bases and V 6 bases, and 6 bases lay outside the gene matches. In DNA, the CDR3 is TGTGCCAGCAGGGGGACAGGGGGCGACAGTGGCTACACCTTC. Amino acid sequence: CASRGTGGDSGYTF.

V usage is TRBV6-5 and J usage is TRBJ1-6; a possible D gene is TRBD1 (5 bases). V was trimmed by 4 bases and J by 7 bases, leaving 14 bases between them. Germline CDR1 and CDR2: MNHEY and SVGAGI. This CDR3 has 15 amino acids. CDR3 residues: CASSSAGWGNSPLHF. CDR3 DNA sequence: TGTGCCAGCAGTTCAGCGGGGTGGGGGAATTCACCCCTCCACTTT.

CDR3 bases: TGCAGCGTTTTACGACTAGCGAAGGAGACCCAGTACTTC. Translation gives CSVLRLAKETQYF. The chain employs TRBV29-1 and TRBJ2-5, with TRBD2 identical over 8 bases. Trimming removed 5 bases from V and 5 bases from J; junction bases left unmatched: 7. Germline values: CDR1 SQVTM, CDR2 ANQGSEA. The CDR3 spans 13 residues. Using reference TRBV29-1 and TRBJ2-5 for the parts outside the CDR3, the full variable domain is SAVISQKPSRDICQRGTSLTIQCQVDSQVTMMFWYRQQPGQSLTLIATANQGSEATYESGFVIDKFPISRPNLTFSTLTVSNMSPEDSSIYLCSVLRLAKETQYFGPGTRLLVL.

The chain couples TRBV18 to TRBJ1-1; 9 nucleotides align to TRBD1. This CDR3 comprises 14 residues. Germline loops: CDR1 KGHSH, CDR2 LQKENI. V dropped 3 bases and J dropped 4; count of bases not matched to a gene: 3. The CDR3 DNA sequence: TGTGCCAGCTCACCGGGACAGGGCTTCACTGAAGCTTTCTTT. Translation: CASSPGQGFTEAFF.

The chain couples TRBV6-5 to TRBJ1-2; 8 nucleotides line up with TRBD1. The germline V gene encodes CDR1 MNHEY and CDR2 SVGAGI. The CDR3 is 16 amino acids. V lost 3 bases to trimming and J lost 3 bases; unmatched junction nucleotides: 9. CDR3 bases: TGTGCCAGCAGTTATTTGGTGGGACAGGTAGACTATGGCTACACCTTC. Translating gives CASSYLVGQVDYGYTF.

This clone was seen a handful of times. The chain uses TRBV18 and TRBJ2-2, with 7 bases identical to TRBD2. CDR3 length: 17 residues. The germline V gene encodes CDR1 KGHSH and CDR2 LQKENI. Trimming cost V 0 bases and J 4 bases; bases outside gene matches: 8. CDR3 sequence: CASSPPTKRGSTGELFF. The CDR3 nucleotides are TGTGCCAGCTCACCACCGACCAAGCGGGGTTCCACCGGGGAGCTGTTTTTT.

J is TRBJ2-3 and V is TRBV4-3; a weak D match, TRBD2 (6 bases). Germline-derived CDR1 and CDR2 are LGHNA and YSLEER. V lost 3 bases and J lost 6, with 22 bases in between. There are 17 residues in the CDR3. CDR3 region: CASSHPTIEGLGDTQYF. CDR3 bases: TGCGCCAGCAGCCACCCCACGATAGAGGGACTTGGGGATACGCAGTATTTT.

The chain combines TRBV7-8 with TRBJ2-7; D not certain. Deletions cut 3 bases from V and 2 bases from J, with 11 bases between. The CDR3 runs 14 residues. Germline V gene data show CDR1 as SGHVS and CDR2 as FQNEAQ. For the CDR3, the DNA is TGTGCCAGCAGCTTTGTGGGCAGTACCTACGAGCAGTACGTC. It specifies CASSFVGSTYEQYV.

The CDR3 DNA is TGTGCCAGCAGCTTAGGAGGAGGCGGGGATCAGCCCCAGCATTTT. Protein: CASSLGGGGDQPQHF. The rearrangement joins TRBV7-2 to TRBJ1-5, with unresolved D. Deletions cut 1 base from V and 5 bases from J, with 12 bases between. Germline loops: CDR1 SGHTA, CDR2 FQGNSA. The CDR3 runs to 15 residues. The full variable domain, with the rest looked up from reference TRBV7-2 and TRBJ1-5, is GAGVSQSPSNKVTEKGKDVELRCDPISGHTALYWYRQSLGQGLEFLIYFQGNSAPDKSGLPSDRFSAERTGGSVSTLTIQRTQQEDSAVYLCASSLGGGGDQPQHFGDGTRLSIL.

This clone has only a few counts. J is TRBJ1-3 and V is TRBV28; 9 bases match TRBD1. The junction had 8 bases not matched to a gene; V was cut back by 7 bases and J by 1 base. The length of the CDR3 is 16 residues. From germline, CDR1 is MDHEN and CDR2 SYDVKM. The CDR3 protein is CASMDRGRGSGNTIYF. The DNA of the CDR3 is TGTGCCAGCATGGACAGGGGCCGTGGATCTGGAAACACCATATATTTT.